Below, 16 T cell receptor beta chains from the same sample are listed, as sequenced in a study of blood T cell repertoires in COVID-19. Using immunoSEQ multiplex PCR, the repertoire was profiled, and TCRdb retains in-frame clones only, with some absent. Of approximately 180,000 clones detected, roughly 89% appear once; the ten largest clones hold approximately 2.1%. The sample taken for sequencing was PBMCs or T cells enriched from blood (not recorded which). Receptors were obtained from a woman between 40 and 55 years old with acute COVID-19.

The rearrangement uses TRBV27 and TRBJ1-6; the D gene is possibly TRBD1 (5 bases). The CDR3 sequence is 14 residues long. CDR1 MNHEY and CDR2 SMNVEV come from the germline V gene (reference sequence). Trimming shortened V by 6 bases and J by 10 bases, and 16 bases separated the two germline ends. CDR3 sequence reads: CASSLGTVGSPLHF. As DNA, the CDR3 is TGTGCCAGCAGCCTCGGGACTGTGGGATCACCCCTCCACTTT.

The chain combines TRBV28 with TRBJ2-7, with 8 bases matching TRBD1. CDR1 MDHEN and CDR2 SYDVKM come from the germline V gene. J lost 2 bases, V lost 2 bases, and 8 bases had no gene match. This CDR3 has 16 amino acids. In DNA form, the CDR3 reads TGTGCCAGCAGTTTAACCACAGGGGGTAAGGCCTACGAGCAGTACTTC. This encodes CASSLTTGGKAYEQYF. Supplemented by reference TRBV28 and TRBJ2-7, the full variable domain reads DVKVTQSSRYLVKRTGEKVFLECVQDMDHENMFWYRQDPGLGLRLIYFSYDVKMKEKGDIPEGYSVSREKKERFSLILESASTNQTSMYLCASSLTTGGKAYEQYFGPGTRLTVT.

This chain joins TRBV30 and TRBJ2-7; 9 nucleotides line up with TRBD2. V lost 5 bases, J lost 4 bases, and 12 bases stayed unmatched. The length of the CDR3 is 15 residues. Germline loops: CDR1 GTSNPN, CDR2 SVGIG (reference sequence). CDR3 coding DNA: TGTGCCTGGCGCCCGCGGGGGGGCGGCGGGTACGAGCAGTACTTC. Translation: CAWRPRGGGGYEQYF.

The V and J genes are TRBV5-1 and TRBJ2-1; D is possibly TRBD2 (5 bases). CDR1 is SGHRS and CDR2 is YFSETQ in the germline V gene. CDR3 length: 15 residues. V was pared by 0 bases and J by 2 bases, with 9 bases between. The DNA of the CDR3 is TGCGCCAGCAGCTTGGGATGGGGAGCCTACAATGAGCAGTTCTTC. This codes for CASSLGWGAYNEQFF.

The gene calls are TRBV6-5 and TRBJ2-3; 9 bases line up with TRBD2. Germline assignment: CDR1 MNHEY and CDR2 SVGAGI. The CDR3 totals 16 residues. Losses at the gene ends were 6 bases for V and 4 bases for J; bases not matched to a gene: 11. The CDR3 here is CASSYGGTSKADTQYF. The CDR3 DNA sequence: TGTGCCAGCAGCTACGGCGGGACTAGCAAGGCAGATACGCAGTATTTT.

The V gene is TRBV25-1, the J gene TRBJ1-2, with unresolved D. Germline CDR1 MGHDK, CDR2 SYGVNS. The CDR3 is 13 amino acids. Trimming left V 2 bases short and J 2 bases short, with 6 bases between. CDR3: CASSEGQNYGYTF. Written as DNA, the CDR3 is TGTGCCAGCAGTGAAGGTCAGAACTATGGCTACACCTTC.

The chain is built from TRBV28 and TRBJ1-6, with 8 bases identical to TRBD1. In germline, CDR1 is MDHEN, CDR2 SYDVKM. The CDR3 loop spans 16 amino acids. V gave up 3 bases and J gave up 10 bases; unmatched junction bases: 11. The CDR3 protein is CASSFVRGQDWSPLHF. In DNA form, the CDR3 reads TGTGCCAGCAGTTTCGTAAGGGGACAGGACTGGTCACCCCTCCACTTT. The whole variable domain, filled in from reference TRBV28 and TRBJ1-6, reads DVKVTQSSRYLVKRTGEKVFLECVQDMDHENMFWYRQDPGLGLRLIYFSYDVKMKEKGDIPEGYSVSREKKERFSLILESASTNQTSMYLCASSFVRGQDWSPLHFGNGTRLTVT.

The rearrangement links TRBV6-5 to TRBJ1-2; D perhaps matches TRBD1 (6 bases). Looked up from germline, CDR1 is MNHEY and CDR2 is SVGAGI. The V gene lost 7 bases and the J gene lost 2 bases, with 14 bases spanning the gap. The CDR3 contains 14 residues. The CDR3: CASTQGTINYGYTF. The CDR3 DNA reads as TGTGCCAGCACCCAGGGGACGATCAACTATGGCTACACCTTC.

The chain's CDR3 is CAWRQGTYEQYF. CDR3 bases: TGTGCCTGGCGACAGGGGACTTACGAGCAGTACTTC. The gene calls are TRBV30 and TRBJ2-7; 8 bases are a match to TRBD1. Germline CDR1 reads GTSNPN; CDR2 reads SVGIG (reference sequence). The J segment lost 4 bases and the V segment lost 5 bases, leaving 4 bases of the junction unmatched. The CDR3 loop spans 12 amino acids.

The chain employs TRBV7-9 and TRBJ2-5, with 10 bases fitting TRBD1. V was clipped by 3 bases and J by 1 base; unmatched bases: 5. The CDR3 loop spans 16 amino acids. CDR1 SEHNR and CDR2 FQNEAQ come from the germline V gene (reference sequence). CDR3 coding DNA: TGTGCCAGCAGCTTTGGTGACAGGGGGCTCCAAGAGACCCAGTACTTC. This translates into CASSFGDRGLQETQYF.

The chain has TRBV19 and TRBJ1-4; a weak D match, TRBD1 (6 bases). This CDR3 spans 14 amino acids. Trimming took 0 bases from V and 8 from J, leaving 10 bases between them. Germline V gene lookup returns CDR1 LNHDA and CDR2 SQIVND (reference sequence). The CDR3 DNA follows: TGTGCCAGTAGTATAGACAGGGGCGTCGAAAAACTGTTTTTT. Translating gives CASSIDRGVEKLFF.

This sequence joins TRBV6-5 and TRBJ1-5; 7 bases line up with TRBD1. The CDR3 has 15 amino acids. Germline V gene sequence: CDR1 MNHEY, CDR2 SVGAGI. With 7 bases clipped from V and 7 bases from J, the junction kept 13 bases outside the gene matches. CDR3 loop: CASNRLQGVVQPQHF. For the CDR3, the DNA is TGTGCCAGCAACAGGCTCCAGGGGGTAGTACAGCCCCAGCATTTT.

The rearrangement joins TRBV12-5 to TRBJ2-3; TRBD2 matches 10 bases. CDR3 length: 17 residues. The V gene's germline CDR1 is LGHNT and CDR2 FRNRAP. Trimming removed 4 bases from V and 2 bases from J; junction bases left unmatched: 9. The CDR3 sequence: CASGSSRTSGLTDTQYF. CDR3 nucleotides: TGTGCTAGTGGTTCTTCTCGGACTAGCGGCCTCACAGATACGCAGTATTTT.

This rearrangement joins TRBV10-3 to TRBJ2-3; perhaps TRBD2 as D (6 bases). The length of the CDR3 is 20 residues. V gave up 3 bases and J gave up 3 bases, with 28 bases separating them. The V gene's germline CDR1 is ENHRY and CDR2 SYGVKD. The CDR3 DNA reads TGTGCCATCAGTGACCTCGGGGGTATTTTCGCGGAGGTGGGTACAGATACGCAGTATTTT. Translating gives CAISDLGGIFAEVGTDTQYF.

V gene TRBV2 combines with J gene TRBJ1-6, with TRBD1 as a possible D gene (6 bases). From germline, CDR1 is SNHLY and CDR2 FYNNEI. V lost 8 bases and J 4 bases, leaving 9 bases between the germline ends. CDR3 size: 13 residues. This CDR3 is CASLRGYNSPLHF. The CDR3, as DNA: TGTGCCAGCCTCAGGGGTTATAATTCACCCCTCCACTTT.

This sequence joins TRBV29-1 and TRBJ2-3; D may be TRBD1 (6 bases). CDR1 is SQVTM, CDR2 ANQGSEA, per germline. Trimming took 0 bases from V and 6 from J, leaving 16 bases between them. This CDR3 is built from 15 residues. CDR3 region: CSVEEGHRDVDTQYF. As DNA, the CDR3 is TGCAGCGTTGAAGAGGGACACCGGGATGTGGATACGCAGTATTTT.